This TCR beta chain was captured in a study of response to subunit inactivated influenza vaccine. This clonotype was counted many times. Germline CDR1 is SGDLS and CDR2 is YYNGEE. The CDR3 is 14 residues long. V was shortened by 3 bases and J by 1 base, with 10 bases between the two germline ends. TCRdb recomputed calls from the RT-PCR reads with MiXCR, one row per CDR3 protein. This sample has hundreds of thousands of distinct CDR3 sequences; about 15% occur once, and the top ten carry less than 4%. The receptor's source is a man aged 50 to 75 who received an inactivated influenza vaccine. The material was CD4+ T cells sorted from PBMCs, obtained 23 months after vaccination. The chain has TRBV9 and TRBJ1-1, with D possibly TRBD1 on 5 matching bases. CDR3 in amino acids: CASSAVTGNTEAFF. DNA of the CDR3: TGTGCCAGCAGCGCCGTTACAGGGAACACTGAAGCTTTCTTT.